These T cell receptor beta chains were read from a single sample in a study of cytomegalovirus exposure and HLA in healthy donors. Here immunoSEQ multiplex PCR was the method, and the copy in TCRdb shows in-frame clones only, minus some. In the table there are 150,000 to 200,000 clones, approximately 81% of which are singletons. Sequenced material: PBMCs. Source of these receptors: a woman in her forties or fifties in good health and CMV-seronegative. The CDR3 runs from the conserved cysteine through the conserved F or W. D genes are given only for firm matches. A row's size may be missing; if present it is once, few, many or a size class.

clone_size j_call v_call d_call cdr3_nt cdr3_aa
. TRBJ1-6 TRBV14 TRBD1 TGTGCCAGCAGCCAAGGGACAGGGGTATCACCCCTCCACTTT CASSQGTGVSPLHF
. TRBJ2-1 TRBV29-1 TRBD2 TGCAGCGTCCCCGGGGTAGCGGGGTGGGCATATGAGCAGTTCTTC CSVPGVAGWAYEQFF
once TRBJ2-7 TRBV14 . TGTGCCAGCAGCCAAGGGGGAGGACCGCAGTACTTC CASSQGGGPQYF
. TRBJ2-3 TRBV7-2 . TGTGCCAGCAGCGCCACTAGTACGACAGATACGCAGTATTTT CASSATSTTDTQYF
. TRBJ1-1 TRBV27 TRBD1 TGTGCCAGCAGTTTGGAAGGGGGCGGCACTGAAGCTTTCTTT CASSLEGGGTEAFF
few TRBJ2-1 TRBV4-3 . TGCGCCAGCAGCCAAATGGTGGGACTAGGGGACAGTGAGCAGTTCTTC CASSQMVGLGDSEQFF
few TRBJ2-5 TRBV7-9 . TGTGCCAGCAGTTGGGATCCGGAGGGACGTCAGGAAGAGACCCAGTACTTC CASSWDPEGRQEETQYF
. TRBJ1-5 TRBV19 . TGTGCCAGTAGTACCGACAGACGGAGCAATCAGCCCCAGCATTTT CASSTDRRSNQPQHF
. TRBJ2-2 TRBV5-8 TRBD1 TGTGCCAGCAGGGACAGGGAGGCCTACACCGGGGAGCTGTTTTTT CASRDREAYTGELFF
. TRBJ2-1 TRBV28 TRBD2 TGTGCCAGCAGGAAGACTAGCGGGAGGAACAATGAGCAGTTCTTC CASRKTSGRNNEQFF
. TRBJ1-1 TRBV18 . TGTGCCAGCTCACCACCTCAGTTGGACACTGAAGCTTTCTTT CASSPPQLDTEAFF
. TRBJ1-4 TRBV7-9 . TGTGCCAGCAGGCCTAGACAGTCAACTAATGAAAAACTGTTTTTT CASRPRQSTNEKLFF
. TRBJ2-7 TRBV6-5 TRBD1 TGTGCCAGCAGTTTTGGGCCCGGGACAGGGGTCTACGAGCAGTACTTC CASSFGPGTGVYEQYF
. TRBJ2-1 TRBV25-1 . TGTGCCAGCAGCCCTGCTAGGAGTGTCAATGAGCAGTTCTTC CASSPARSVNEQFF
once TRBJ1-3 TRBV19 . TGTGCCAGTAGCCTGACAGCTTCTGGAAACACCATATATTTT CASSLTASGNTIYF